Below are 20 T cell receptor beta chains sequenced from a single sample in a study of T cell repertoires in cytomegalovirus infection (dated by TCRdb to between 2018 and 2021). Sequencer: Illumina HiSeq 1500. TCRdb reworked the public reads: Q25 trimming with fastp, MiXCR clone assembly, productive beta chains retained. CDR3 protein sequences are deduplicated, and each keeps its most common genes and DNA. The sample includes around 630,000 distinct CDR3 sequences, with approximately 24% observed a single time. Clones ranked in the top ten supply 8% of the sample. Sequenced: CD8+ T cells from PBMCs. The receptors were sampled from a human donor in good health (CMV status not recorded). Some clones in this sample may be carry-over from other donors' samples.

The J gene is TRBJ2-3, the V gene TRBV12-3 or TRBV12-4, with 14 bases lining up with TRBD2. This CDR3 has 16 residues. V was pared by 5 bases and J by 5 bases, with 6 bases of the junction left unmatched. In DNA form, the CDR3 reads TGTGCCAGCAGTCCTTGGACTAGCGGGGGGCAAGATACGCAGTATTTT. It codes for CASSPWTSGGQDTQYF.

About this clonotype itself: The junction and the germline gene differ at one end; a read error may be behind it. The chain recombines TRBV20-1 with TRBJ2-1; D remains ambiguous. The CDR3 runs 11 residues. The germline V gene encodes CDR1 DFQATT and CDR2 SNEGSKA (reference sequence). The CDR3 nucleotides are TGCAGTGCTAGACCGTCTAATGGGCAGTTCTTC. Protein product: CSARPSNGQFF.

This chain links TRBV7-8 with TRBJ2-7; no clear D gene. The ends were cut back, 2 bases at V and 3 bases at J, with 8 bases in the middle. Looked up from germline, CDR1 is SGHVS and CDR2 is FQNEAQ. This CDR3 is built from 13 residues. The CDR3 sequence: CASSLLSDYEQYF. The CDR3 nucleotides read TGTGCCAGCAGCTTATTAAGCGACTACGAGCAGTACTTC.

The V call is TRBV29-1, the J call TRBJ1-2; 8 bases match TRBD1. The CDR3 length is 13 residues. V shed 6 bases and J 0 bases; nucleotides not matched to a gene: 3. Germline V lookup: CDR1 SQVTM, CDR2 ANQGSEA. The CDR3 loop reads CSVQGGTNYGYTF. The CDR3 coding sequence is TGCAGCGTACAGGGGGGGACTAACTATGGCTACACCTTC.

With regard to this clonotype: A much larger clone sits a single nucleotide away, making a read error possible. The chain joins TRBV19 to TRBJ2-1, with D maybe TRBD1 (6 bases). V dropped 5 bases and J dropped 2 bases, with 13 bases sitting between them. CDR3 size: 15 residues. Germline V gene lookup returns CDR1 LNHDA and CDR2 SQIVND (reference sequence). The CDR3 reads CASSPDRSPYNEQFF. The DNA of the CDR3 is TGTGCCAGTAGTCCGGACAGAAGCCCCTACAATGAGCAGTTCTTC.

Note on this clonotype: The junction shows a germline mismatch at one end, possibly a read error. The V gene is TRBV6-2 or TRBV6-3, the J gene TRBJ1-1, with D uncertain. CDR3 length: 12 residues. Germline lookup yields CDR1 MNHEY and CDR2 SVGEGT. CDR3 loop: CASGYTRTEAFF. In nucleotides, the CDR3 is TGTGCCAGCGGTTACACCCGCACTGAAGCTTTCTTT.

This clonotype was picked up many times. The chain carries TRBV12-3 or TRBV12-4 and TRBJ2-5; 9 bases map to TRBD1. The junction had 4 bases not matched to a gene; V was cut back by 6 bases and J by 5 bases. The CDR3 contains 13 residues. The CDR3 sequence is CASSGQGRETQYF. The CDR3 bases are TGTGCCAGCAGCGGACAGGGGAGGGAGACCCAGTACTTC.

This clonotype was counted a single time. The chain is built from TRBV20-1 and TRBJ2-7; no clear D. This CDR3 is 14 amino acids long. The germline V gene has CDR1 DFQATT and CDR2 SNEGSKA (reference sequence). V was pared by 2 bases and J by 1 base, with 12 bases between. For the CDR3, the DNA is TGCAGTGCTAGAATGGTCCGTAGTTCCTACGAGCAGTACGTC. It translates to CSARMVRSSYEQYV.

V usage is TRBV11-2 and J usage is TRBJ1-1; D remains unclear. This CDR3 spans 17 amino acids. Between the trimmed V and J ends, which lost 5 bases and 1 base, there was a span of 20 bases. Germline V gives CDR1 SGHAT, CDR2 FQNNGV. The chain's CDR3 is CASSTWTSYVENTEAFF. CDR3 nucleotides: TGTGCCAGCAGCACTTGGACCTCCTATGTAGAGAACACTGAAGCTTTCTTT.

The chain combines TRBV10-3 with TRBJ2-1; D unresolved. In germline, CDR1 is ENHRY, CDR2 SYGVKD. The CDR3 is 15 residues long. Trimming pared 0 bases from V and 2 bases from J, leaving 8 bases between. The CDR3 bases are TGTGCCATCAGTGAGTCCTTATCAGCCTACAATGAGCAGTTCTTC. Protein product: CAISESLSAYNEQFF.

This clonotype was found a few times. The gene calls are TRBV6-2 or TRBV6-3 and TRBJ2-2; 8 positions agree with TRBD1. V shed 6 bases, J shed 7 bases, and the junction held 10 bases outside the gene matches. This CDR3 contains 15 residues. The germline gives CDR1 MNHEY, CDR2 SVGEGT. CDR3 DNA sequence: TGTGCCAGCAGCCACCCTGGACAGGGCATCGGGGAGCTGTTTTTT. Its protein product is CASSHPGQGIGELFF.

The chain employs TRBV20-1 and TRBJ2-1; 10 nucleotides align to TRBD2. The V segment lost 3 bases and the J segment 6 bases; nucleotides outside the gene matches: 8. This CDR3 region has 15 residues. Germline V gene sequence: CDR1 DFQATT, CDR2 SNEGSKA (reference sequence). CDR3 residues: CSARKLAGDFNEQFF. CDR3 nucleotides: TGCAGTGCTAGGAAGCTAGCGGGGGATTTCAATGAGCAGTTCTTC.

This clonotype was seen a handful of times. This rearrangement joins TRBV6-6 to TRBJ1-2, with TRBD1 as a possible D gene (5 bases). V lost 2 bases to trimming and J lost 4 bases, with 8 bases between them. From germline, CDR1 is MNHNY and CDR2 SVGAGI (reference sequence). The CDR3 has 13 amino acids. CDR3: CASSYGGSYGYTF. The CDR3 coding sequence is TGTGCCAGCAGTTACGGGGGAAGCTATGGCTACACCTTC.

This chain connects TRBV2 to TRBJ2-1; 7 positions match TRBD1. The CDR3 has 13 amino acids. Germline CDR1 and CDR2: SNHLY and FYNNEI. Unmatched junction bases numbered 2, after V lost 5 bases and J lost 4 bases. This chain's CDR3 is CASSQGVYNEQFF. The CDR3 region has the DNA TGTGCCAGCAGTCAGGGGGTTTACAATGAGCAGTTCTTC.

This clonotype was found many times. The chain combines TRBV6-2 or TRBV6-3 with TRBJ2-1, with D possibly being TRBD1 (6 bases). The CDR3 is made up of 15 amino acids. V was shortened by 7 bases and J by 12 bases, with 25 bases between the two germline ends. CDR1 and CDR2 from the germline V gene are MNHEY and SVGEGT. In DNA, the CDR3 is TGTGCCAGCACCCCAACGTTCGACAGGCGAACCCGGCAGTTCTTC. Protein product: CASTPTFDRRTRQFF.

Ten or more counts support this clonotype. This sequence joins TRBV7-3 and TRBJ2-2; perhaps TRBD2 as D (5 bases). Trimming shortened V by 2 bases and J by 4 bases, and 14 bases separated the two germline ends. Germline V CDR1 and CDR2: SGHTA, FQGTGA. CDR3 length equals 16 residues. The CDR3 region has the DNA TGTGCCAGCAGCTTAGGGGTCCTAGCTCCCACCGGGGAGCTGTTTTTT. Its protein product is CASSLGVLAPTGELFF.

The chain combines TRBV20-1 with TRBJ2-2; 7 nucleotides agree with TRBD1. V gave up 2 bases and J gave up 0 bases; unmatched junction bases: 6. The CDR3 is made up of 16 amino acids. Germline V CDR1 and CDR2: DFQATT, SNEGSKA (reference sequence). CDR3 sequence reads: CSARNSGTANTGELFF. The CDR3 coding sequence is TGCAGTGCTAGAAATTCCGGGACAGCGAACACCGGGGAGCTGTTTTTT.

Concerning this clonotype itself: One junction end does not reproduce the germline sequence, and a read error may be involved. The V gene is TRBV7-6, the J gene TRBJ2-5; 11 bases align to TRBD2. The CDR3 runs to 15 residues. Germline V gives CDR1 SGHVS, CDR2 FNYEAQ. The CDR3 DNA reads TGTGCCAGCAGCTTAACGAGCAGACAGCCGGGACTAGCGGAGTTC. This encodes CASSLTSRQPGLAEF.

The gene calls are TRBV2 and TRBJ1-1, with D possibly matching TRBD1 (6 bases). The V and J ends lost 7 bases and 5 bases respectively, with 20 bases between them. In germline, CDR1 is SNHLY, CDR2 FYNNEI. The CDR3 spans 15 residues. The CDR3 here is CASMGPGALGTEAFF. CDR3 nucleotide sequence: TGTGCCAGCATGGGCCCGGGGGCCTTGGGAACTGAAGCTTTCTTT.

A word on this clonotype: A single base separates this from a much larger clone, so it may be a read error. This CDR3 fails to terminate in the conserved phenylalanine or tryptophan, so it likely reflects a read error. The chain uses TRBV28 and TRBJ1-2, with 7 bases that match TRBD1. This CDR3 has 16 amino acids. The V segment lost 5 bases and the J segment 3 bases; nucleotides outside the gene matches: 12. Germline CDR1 is MDHEN and CDR2 is SYDVKM. CDR3: CASSPTHGTEYYGYTY. The CDR3 region has the DNA TGTGCCAGCAGTCCTACCCACGGGACAGAGTACTATGGCTACACCTAC.